The 5 T cell receptor beta chains below were found in one sample sequenced in a study of graft-versus-host responses after intestinal transplantation (dated by TCRdb to the early 2020s). Library preparation used the immunoSEQ multiplex PCR assay. Held by TCRdb, this immuneACCESS table contains in-frame sequences only and omits some clones. Under half of the omission traces to an unresolved V gene where checked; the cause of the rest is unknown. This sample is represented by 6,500 to 9,500 clones; 92% of them were singletons. The leading ten clones occupy roughly 1.5% of the sample. This material consisted of PBMCs, taken around 30 days after intestinal transplant. The source of these receptors is a human patient who received an intestinal transplant, so some T cells may come from the graft donor.

The chain uses TRBV15 and TRBJ1-3; unclear D gene. Trimming removed 11 bases from V and 2 bases from J, with 7 bases in between. The germline gives CDR1 LNHNV, CDR2 YYDKDF (reference sequence). The CDR3 runs to 11 residues. For the CDR3, the DNA is TGTGCCGTTGGAGCTGGAAACACCATATATTTT. Translation: CAVGAGNTIYF. Filled out from reference TRBV15 and TRBJ1-3, the complete variable domain reads DAMVIQNPRYQVTQFGKPVTLSCSQTLNHNVMYWYQQKSSQAPKLLFHYYDKDFNNEADTPDNFQSRRPNTSFCFLDIRSPGLGDTAMYLCAVGAGNTIYFGEGSWLTVV.

CDR3 protein: CASSPWGRENTGELFF. In DNA form, the CDR3 reads TGTGCCAGCAGCCCCTGGGGGCGCGAGAACACCGGGGAGCTGTTTTTT. The V and J genes are TRBV5-6 and TRBJ2-2, with a possible D match to TRBD1 (6 bases). The CDR3 consists of 16 residues. V lost 4 bases and J lost 1, with 14 bases in between. CDR1 is SGHDT, CDR2 YYEEEE, per germline.

The gene calls are TRBV7-6 and TRBJ2-7; 8 bases are a match to TRBD2. CDR3 length equals 14 residues. In germline, CDR1 is SGHVS, CDR2 FNYEAQ. Trimming removed 0 bases from V and 3 bases from J; junction bases left unmatched: 1. CDR3 sequence: CASSLASGDYEQYF. CDR3 nucleotide sequence: TGTGCCAGCAGCTTAGCTAGCGGGGACTACGAGCAGTACTTC.

This clone came up once. The genes are TRBV6-4 and TRBJ2-1; 7 bases are shared with TRBD2. Germline lookup yields CDR1 MRHNA and CDR2 SNTAGT. The J segment lost 4 bases and the V segment lost 5 bases, leaving 5 bases of the junction unmatched. The CDR3 loop spans 14 amino acids. CDR3 nucleotides: TGTGCCAGCAGTCCGGGGGGAGGGTACAATGAGCAGTTCTTC. Residues: CASSPGGGYNEQFF.

J is TRBJ1-2 and V is TRBV5-5; 9 bases are shared with TRBD1. This CDR3 has 13 residues. CDR1 and CDR2 from the germline V gene are SGHKS and YYEKEE (reference sequence). The V and J ends lost 3 bases and 6 bases, in that order; junction bases with no gene match: 3. CDR3 nucleotide sequence: TGTGCCAGCAGCTCCAGGACAGGGGATGGCTACACCTTC. It yields the protein CASSSRTGDGYTF.